The 14 T cell receptor beta chains listed next were all sequenced from one sample in a study of tumor-infiltrating lymphocytes in primary liver carcinoma (dated by TCRdb to about 2017). Sequencing took place on an Illumina HiSeq 2500. Using a constant-region primer and ProtoScript II reverse transcriptase, TCRbeta-specific cDNA was reverse-transcribed from approximately 0.55 ug total RNA. The TCRbeta libraries were prepared through three rounds of nested multiplex PCR following a slightly modified ARM-PCR procedure. Each of the first two PCR rounds ran for about 11 cycles using multiplex TRBV1-TRBV30 forward primers together with a Cbeta reverse primer. The raw public data were reprocessed by TCRdb itself: fastp quality trimming at Q25, MiXCR clonotype calling, in-frame beta chains only. Entries are consolidated by CDR3 protein sequence, retaining the most common genes and DNA. A total of about 310,000 distinct CDR3 sequences appear in this sample, 50% to 75% of them only once. About a sixth of the sample lies in the top ten.

RNA from unsorted whole blood was extracted with TRIzol reagent, and germline DNA was obtained with the DNeasy Blood & Tissue kit. The sequenced sample consisted of peripheral blood. These receptors were collected from a woman aged 25 to 45 with primary liver carcinoma and hepatitis B virus infection.

On this clonotype itself: This may be a read error, as it is one base from a much larger clone. The rearrangement links TRBV29-1 to TRBJ1-5; TRBD1 matches at 7 bases. This CDR3 region has 13 residues. The germline gives CDR1 SQVTM, CDR2 ANQGSEA. CDR3 sequence: CSVLTGEGQPKHF. The CDR3 DNA follows: TGCAGCGTTCTCACAGGGGAAGGTCAGCCCAAGCATTTT.

For this clonotype: This could be a read error, since a much larger clone is one nucleotide away. This rearrangement joins TRBV12-5 to TRBJ2-1; no reliable D call. Germline values: CDR1 LGHNT, CDR2 FRNRAP. This CDR3 has 11 amino acids. For the CDR3, the DNA is TGTGCTAGTGGTTTCCTGGACGAGCATTTCTTC. Its protein product is CASGFLDEHFF.

The sample holds a few counts of this clonotype. A junction boundary mismatches the germline segment, possibly from a read error. This rearrangement joins TRBV6-6 to TRBJ1-5; D ambiguous. The CDR3 loop spans 14 amino acids. CDR1 and CDR2 from the germline V gene are MNHNY and SVGAGI (reference sequence). CDR3 bases: TGTGCCAGTAGTTACTCAGCGACGGGACAGCCCCAGCATTTT. The encoded protein is CASSYSATGQPQHF.

The chain carries TRBV11-2 and TRBJ2-1, with D possibly called TRBD1 or TRBD2 (8 bases each). Trimming pared 4 bases from V and 10 bases from J, leaving 29 bases between. CDR1 is SGHAT, CDR2 FQNNGV, per germline. This CDR3 has 18 amino acids. CDR3 nucleotides: TGTGCCAGCAGCTCCAACAGGGGGTATAGCGGGACTGCTAGCGAGCAGTTCTTC. Protein product: CASSSNRGYSGTASEQFF.

On this clonotype: This sequence may be a read error, since a much larger clone differs from it by one base. The rearrangement links TRBV12-3 or TRBV12-4 to TRBJ2-5, with D possibly matching TRBD2 (5 bases). The CDR3 consists of 14 residues. CDR3 nucleotide sequence: TGTGCCAGCAGCCTCTCCGGGAAACAAGAGACCCTGTACTTC. Residues: CASSLSGKQETLYF.

This chain links TRBV6-6 with TRBJ2-3, with D perhaps TRBD1 (6 bases). Matching the DNA end better, TRBJ1-5 makes the J call doubtful. The CDR3 runs to 14 residues. Germline CDR1 and CDR2: MNHNY and SVGAGI (reference sequence). The CDR3 DNA sequence: TGTGCCAGCAGCTCTATACTAGGGGGAGATACGCAGCATTTT. Translation: CASSSILGGDTQHF.

A note on this clonotype: Compared with germline, one end of the junction differs, possibly owing to a read error. The chain joins TRBV29-1 to TRBJ2-1, with TRBD2 matching over 9 bases. CDR3 size: 14 residues. Germline CDR1 is SQVTM and CDR2 is ANQGSEA. This CDR3 is CSVGGGRGYNEQFF. CDR3 DNA: TGCAGTGTTGGAGGCGGGAGGGGCTACAATGAGCAGTTCTTC.

Of note for this clonotype: Given a much more abundant clone one base away, this may be a read error. This is likely a read error, given that the CDR3 carries no conserved phenylalanine or tryptophan at its end. The chain couples TRBV12-3 or TRBV12-4 to TRBJ2-1; D is perhaps TRBD1 (6 bases). Trimming cost V 1 base and J 6 bases, with 7 bases left between them. The CDR3 extends over 13 amino acids. The CDR3 DNA reads as TGTGCCAGCAGTTTAGGACAGGTCAATGAGCAGTTCCTC. As protein: CASSLGQVNEQFL.

This clonotype occurred a few times. Possible read error: a much larger clone is one base away. The chain is built from TRBV29-1 and TRBJ2-1; 8 bases map to TRBD2. The CDR3 spans 14 residues. Germline CDR1 and CDR2: SQVTM and ANQGSEA. The DNA of the CDR3 is TGCAGCATTGAATCGTCTAGCGGGTTTTATGAGCAGTTCTTC. It is translated as CSIESSSGFYEQFF.

This clonotype was observed a few times. A much larger clone differs from this one at a single base, so this may be a read error. The rearrangement uses TRBV6-2 or TRBV6-3 and TRBJ1-1, with 9 bases identical to TRBD1. CDR1 is MNHEY, CDR2 SVGEGT, per germline. The CDR3 is 14 residues long. The CDR3 DNA reads TGTGCCAGCAAAAAGCCGGGACAGGGTTCGGAAGCTTCCTTT. As protein: CASKKPGQGSEASF.

This clonotype was observed many times. One end of the junction is discordant with germline, which a read error may explain. The rearrangement links TRBV11-2 to TRBJ2-3; 12 bases agree with TRBD2. Germline V gene lookup returns CDR1 SGHAT and CDR2 FQNNGV. This CDR3 is 17 amino acids long. CDR3 amino acids: CAGSLSASGRAGDTQYF. As DNA, the CDR3 is TGTGCCGGCAGCTTGTCGGCTAGCGGGAGGGCGGGAGATACGCAGTATTTT.

Of note for this clonotype: This CDR3 fails to terminate in the conserved phenylalanine or tryptophan, so it likely reflects a read error. This chain links TRBV28 with TRBJ1-5; D possibly corresponds to TRBD1 (5 bases). Germline loops: CDR1 MDHEN, CDR2 SYDVKM. The germline V and J ends were trimmed by 5 bases and 1 base, with 9 bases remaining between them. The CDR3 totals 14 residues. CDR3 region: CASSIRDSNQPQHL. For the CDR3, the DNA is TGTGCCAGCAGTATCCGGGACAGCAATCAGCCCCAGCATCTT.

As for this clonotype: One end of the junction fails to match germline, which may point to a read error. The gene calls are TRBV7-9 and TRBJ1-2; D call uncertain. The CDR3 runs 13 residues. From germline, CDR1 is SEHNR and CDR2 FQNEAQ (reference sequence). CDR3 sequence reads: CASSLSHAYGHTF. The CDR3 nucleotides are TGTGCCAGCAGCTTAAGTCATGCCTATGGCCACACCTTC.

To note about this clonotype: At one end the junction does not follow the germline gene, possibly because of a read error. The chain combines TRBV11-2 with TRBJ2-1; 9 bases map to TRBD2. The CDR3 is made up of 16 amino acids. In germline, CDR1 is SGHAT, CDR2 FQNNGV. CDR3 nucleotides: TGTGTCAGCAGCTTAGGGCGACTAGCGGAATCCAATGAACAGTTCTTC. The encoded protein is CVSSLGRLAESNEQFF.